This is a list of T cell receptor beta chains from one sample in a study of T cells after yellow fever vaccination. In TCRdb, the 5' RACE reads were re-called with MiXCR into one record per CDR3 protein. Of over 100,000 distinct CDR3 sequences in the sample, around 8% are singletons; the top ten hold about 25%. This sample comprised CD8+ T cells sorted from PBMCs, obtained 45 days after the yellow fever booster vaccination. These receptors all stem from a man aged 25 to 45 who received the YFV17D yellow fever vaccine. Both conserved end residues are trimmed from each CDR3. Clone size, where shown, is once, few, many, or a class for clones that have expanded.

TRBV15	many	TRBJ2-6	ATSSLSGANVLT
TRBV20-1	few	TRBJ2-7	SARRGIAYEQY
TRBV29-1	many	TRBJ2-2	SAERETGELF
TRBV20-1	.	TRBJ2-1	SARDKDGRWNEQF
TRBV20-1	.	TRBJ2-1	SARGQGTGNTGEQF
TRBV24-1	many	TRBJ2-5	ATSDLDGETQY
TRBV11-2	many	TRBJ2-2	ASSFPRRVAGNTGELF
TRBV5-5	medium-sized	TRBJ2-7	ASSLEGGYEQY
TRBV7-2	.	TRBJ1-4	ASTTDPNGYEKLF
TRBV6-6	many	TRBJ2-1	ASLSLAGDEQF